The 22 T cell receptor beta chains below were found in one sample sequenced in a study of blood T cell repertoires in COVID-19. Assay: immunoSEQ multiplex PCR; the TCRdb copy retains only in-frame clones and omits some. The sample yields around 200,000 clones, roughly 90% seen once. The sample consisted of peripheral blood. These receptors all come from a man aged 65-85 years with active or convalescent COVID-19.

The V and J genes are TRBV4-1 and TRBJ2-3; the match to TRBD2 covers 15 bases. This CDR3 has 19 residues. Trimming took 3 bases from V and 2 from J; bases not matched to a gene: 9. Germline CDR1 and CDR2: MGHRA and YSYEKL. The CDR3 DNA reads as TGCGCCAGCAGCCATCCCGGACTAGCGGGGGGGCCGAACACAGATACGCAGTATTTT. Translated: CASSHPGLAGGPNTDTQYF.

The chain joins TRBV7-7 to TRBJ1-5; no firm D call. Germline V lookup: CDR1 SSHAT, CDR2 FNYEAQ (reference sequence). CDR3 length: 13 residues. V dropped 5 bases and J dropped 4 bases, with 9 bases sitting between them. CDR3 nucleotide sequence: TGTGCCAGCAGCCAAAGTACTAATCAGCCCCAGCATTTT. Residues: CASSQSTNQPQHF.

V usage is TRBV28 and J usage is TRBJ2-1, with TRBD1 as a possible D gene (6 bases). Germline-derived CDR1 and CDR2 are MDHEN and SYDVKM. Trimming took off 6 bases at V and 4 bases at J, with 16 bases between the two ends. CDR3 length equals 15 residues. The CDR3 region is CASRALGQGYNEQFF. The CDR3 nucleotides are TGTGCCAGCAGGGCCCTAGGCCAGGGGTACAATGAGCAGTTCTTC.

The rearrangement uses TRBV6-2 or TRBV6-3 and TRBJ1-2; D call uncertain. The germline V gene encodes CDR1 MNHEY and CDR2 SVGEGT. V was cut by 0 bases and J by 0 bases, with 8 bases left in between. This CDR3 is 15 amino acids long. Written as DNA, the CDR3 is TGTGCCAGCAGTTACTCCTCAGTTACTAACTATGGCTACACCTTC. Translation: CASSYSSVTNYGYTF.

The CDR3 sequence is CASSLAGRVFF. The CDR3 DNA reads TGTGCCAGCAGTTTGGCAGGTCGCGTCTTTTTT. The genes are TRBV12-3 or TRBV12-4 and TRBJ2-2; no definite D call. Deletions cut 3 bases from V and 17 bases from J, with 13 bases between. The CDR3 sequence is 11 residues long.

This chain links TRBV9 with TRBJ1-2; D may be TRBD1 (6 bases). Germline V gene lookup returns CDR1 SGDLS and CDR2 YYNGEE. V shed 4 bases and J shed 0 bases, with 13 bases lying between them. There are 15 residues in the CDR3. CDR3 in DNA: TGTGCCAGCAGCACCCAGGGGACGCCTAACTATGGCTACACCTTC. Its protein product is CASSTQGTPNYGYTF.

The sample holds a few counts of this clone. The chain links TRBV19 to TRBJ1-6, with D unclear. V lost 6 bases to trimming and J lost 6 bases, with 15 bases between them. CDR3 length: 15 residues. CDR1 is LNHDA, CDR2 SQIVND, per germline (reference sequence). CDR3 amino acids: CASSPRPGSNSPLHF. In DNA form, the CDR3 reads TGTGCCAGTAGCCCCCGGCCGGGGAGTAATTCACCCCTCCACTTT.

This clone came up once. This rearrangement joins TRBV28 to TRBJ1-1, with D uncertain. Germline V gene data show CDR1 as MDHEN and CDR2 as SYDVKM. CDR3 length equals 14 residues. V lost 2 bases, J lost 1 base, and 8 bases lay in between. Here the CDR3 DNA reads TGTGCCAGCAGTTTAATCTTTAAGAACACTGAAGCTTTCTTT. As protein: CASSLIFKNTEAFF.

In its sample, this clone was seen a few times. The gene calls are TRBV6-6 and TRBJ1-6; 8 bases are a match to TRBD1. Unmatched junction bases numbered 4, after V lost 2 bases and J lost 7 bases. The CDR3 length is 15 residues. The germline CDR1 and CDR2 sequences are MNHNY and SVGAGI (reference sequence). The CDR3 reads CASSYLDRVNSPLHF. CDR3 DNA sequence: TGTGCCAGCAGTTACCTGGACAGGGTCAATTCACCCCTCCACTTT.

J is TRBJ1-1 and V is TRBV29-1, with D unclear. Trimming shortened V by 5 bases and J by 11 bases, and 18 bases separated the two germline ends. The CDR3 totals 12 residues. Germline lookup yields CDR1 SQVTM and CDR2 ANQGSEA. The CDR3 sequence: CSVSRSVGEAFF. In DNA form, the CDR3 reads TGCAGCGTTTCTCGGTCGGTCGGGGAGGCTTTCTTT.

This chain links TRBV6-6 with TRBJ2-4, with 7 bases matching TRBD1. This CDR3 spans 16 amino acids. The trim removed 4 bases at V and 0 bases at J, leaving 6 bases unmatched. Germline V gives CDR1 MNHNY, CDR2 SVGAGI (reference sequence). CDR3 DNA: TGTGCCAGCAGTTTCAAGACAGGGCTAGCCAAAAACATTCAGTACTTC. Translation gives CASSFKTGLAKNIQYF.

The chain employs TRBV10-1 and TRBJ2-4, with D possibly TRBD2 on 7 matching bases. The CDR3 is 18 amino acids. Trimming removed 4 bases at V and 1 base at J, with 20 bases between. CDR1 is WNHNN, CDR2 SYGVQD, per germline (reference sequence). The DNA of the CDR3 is TGCGCCAGCAGTGGCATCTCGAGGGGGGGGCTGGCCAAAAACATTCAGTACTTC. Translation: CASSGISRGGLAKNIQYF.

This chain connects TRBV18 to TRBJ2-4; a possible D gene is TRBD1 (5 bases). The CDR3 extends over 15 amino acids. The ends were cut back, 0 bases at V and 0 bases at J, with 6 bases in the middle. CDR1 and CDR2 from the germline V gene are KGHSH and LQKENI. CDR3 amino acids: CASSPPGAAKNIQYF. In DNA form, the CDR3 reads TGTGCCAGCTCACCACCAGGGGCAGCCAAAAACATTCAGTACTTC.

The CDR3 bases are TGTGCCAGCAGGGCCGGGACAGCGAACACCGGGGAGCTGTTTTTT. Amino acids: CASRAGTANTGELFF. The chain joins TRBV7-9 to TRBJ2-2; 7 nucleotides match TRBD1. Germline values: CDR1 SEHNR, CDR2 FQNEAQ (reference sequence). The CDR3 totals 15 residues. Trimming removed 6 bases from V and 0 bases from J; junction bases left unmatched: 4. Full variable domain (outside the CDR3, taken from reference TRBV7-9 and TRBJ2-2): DTGVSQNPRHKITKRGQNVTFRCDPISEHNRLYWYRQTLGQGPEFLTYFQNEAQLEKSRLLSDRFSAERPKGSFSTLEIQRTEQGDSAMYLCASRAGTANTGELFFGEGSRLTVL.

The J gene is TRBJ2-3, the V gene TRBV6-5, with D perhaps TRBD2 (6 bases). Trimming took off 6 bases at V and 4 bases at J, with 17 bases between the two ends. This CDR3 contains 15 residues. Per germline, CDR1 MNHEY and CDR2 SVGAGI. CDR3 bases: TGTGCCAGCAGGCTGACTAGAGGCGGCCCAGATACGCAGTATTTT. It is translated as CASRLTRGGPDTQYF.

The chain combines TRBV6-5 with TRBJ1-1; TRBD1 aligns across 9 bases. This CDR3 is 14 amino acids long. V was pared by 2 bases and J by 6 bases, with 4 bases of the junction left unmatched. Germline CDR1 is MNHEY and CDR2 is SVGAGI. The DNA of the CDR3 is TGTGCCAGCAGTTACGACAGGGGGTCCCCTGAAGCTTTCTTT. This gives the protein CASSYDRGSPEAFF.

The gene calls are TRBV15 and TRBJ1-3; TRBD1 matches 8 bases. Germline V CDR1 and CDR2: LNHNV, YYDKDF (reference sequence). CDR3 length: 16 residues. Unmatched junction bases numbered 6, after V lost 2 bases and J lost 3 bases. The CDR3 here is CATSRNQGAYGNTIYF. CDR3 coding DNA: TGTGCCACCAGCAGAAATCAGGGGGCGTATGGAAACACCATATATTTT. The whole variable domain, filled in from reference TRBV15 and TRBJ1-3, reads DAMVIQNPRYQVTQFGKPVTLSCSQTLNHNVMYWYQQKSSQAPKLLFHYYDKDFNNEADTPDNFQSRRPNTSFCFLDIRSPGLGDTAMYLCATSRNQGAYGNTIYFGEGSWLTVV.

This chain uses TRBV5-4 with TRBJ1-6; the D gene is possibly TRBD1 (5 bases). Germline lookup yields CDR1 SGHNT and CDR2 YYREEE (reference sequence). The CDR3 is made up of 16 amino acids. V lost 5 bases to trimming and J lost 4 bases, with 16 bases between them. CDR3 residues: CASSPQGASYNSPLHF. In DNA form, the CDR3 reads TGTGCCAGCAGTCCCCAGGGCGCATCTTATAATTCACCCCTCCACTTT.

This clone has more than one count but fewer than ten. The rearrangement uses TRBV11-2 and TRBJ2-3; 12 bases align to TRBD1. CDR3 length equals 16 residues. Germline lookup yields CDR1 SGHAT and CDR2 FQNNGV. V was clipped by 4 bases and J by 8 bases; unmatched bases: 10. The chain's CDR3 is CASSSLRDRGLGTQYF. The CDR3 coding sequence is TGTGCCAGCAGCTCACTCCGGGACAGGGGGCTGGGTACGCAGTATTTT.

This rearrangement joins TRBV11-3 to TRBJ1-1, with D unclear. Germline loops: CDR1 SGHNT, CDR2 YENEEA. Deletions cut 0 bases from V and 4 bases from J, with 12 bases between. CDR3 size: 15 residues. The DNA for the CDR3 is TGTGCCAGCAGCTTAGACGCCAGGAGGAGCACTGAAGCTTTCTTT. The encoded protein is CASSLDARRSTEAFF.

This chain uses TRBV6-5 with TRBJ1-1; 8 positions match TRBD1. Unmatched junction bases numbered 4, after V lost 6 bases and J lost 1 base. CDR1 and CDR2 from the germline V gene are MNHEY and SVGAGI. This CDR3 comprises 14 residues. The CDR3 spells CASSLGTGNTEAFF. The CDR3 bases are TGTGCCAGCAGCCTAGGGACAGGGAACACTGAAGCTTTCTTT.

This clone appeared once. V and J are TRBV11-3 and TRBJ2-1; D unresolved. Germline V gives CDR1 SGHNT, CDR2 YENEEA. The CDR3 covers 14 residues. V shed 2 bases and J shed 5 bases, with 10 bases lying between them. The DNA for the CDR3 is TGTGCCAGCAGCTTACATGGTGGCAACAATGAGCAGTTCTTC. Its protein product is CASSLHGGNNEQFF. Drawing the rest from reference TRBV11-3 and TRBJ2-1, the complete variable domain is EAGVVQSPRYKIIEKKQPVAFWCNPISGHNTLYWYLQNLGQGPELLIRYENEEAVDDSQLPKDRFSAERLKGVDSTLKIQPAELGDSAVYLCASSLHGGNNEQFFGPGTRLTVL.